This TCR beta chain derives from a study of T cells in Graves' hyperthyroidism and ophthalmopathy. Study conclusions and caveats: Blood also held most thyroid clonotypes expanded beyond 0.001.

At least ten counts were recorded for this clonotype. Its antigen is as yet unknown. It was RNA transcripts that yielded the amplified TCR beta CDR3 regions. First-round RT-PCR with HTBI primers amplified the TCR CDR3 region. TCRdb called the multiplex PCR reads again in MiXCR, with one record for every CDR3 protein. The sample consists of 450,000 to 550,000 distinct CDR3 sequences, roughly a quarter of them appearing once. Patients having uncontrolled infection, another autoimmune disease, pregnancy or lactation were not included. Cells are PBMCs isolated from roughly 10 ml of fresh blood. The CDR3 contains 16 residues. The V end lost 4 bases, the J end lost 4 bases, and 19 bases lay between the germline ends. Germline V CDR1 and CDR2: LNHNV, YYDKDF (reference sequence).

The genes are TRBV15 and TRBJ2-5; D might be TRBD2 (6 bases). Sequencing was done on a sample of blood. The sequence derives from a woman in her twenties or thirties with Graves' ophthalmopathy. The CDR3 region is CATSITPGTLGETQYF. CDR3 in DNA: TGTGCCACCAGCATAACCCCCGGGACTCTAGGAGAGACCCAGTACTTC.